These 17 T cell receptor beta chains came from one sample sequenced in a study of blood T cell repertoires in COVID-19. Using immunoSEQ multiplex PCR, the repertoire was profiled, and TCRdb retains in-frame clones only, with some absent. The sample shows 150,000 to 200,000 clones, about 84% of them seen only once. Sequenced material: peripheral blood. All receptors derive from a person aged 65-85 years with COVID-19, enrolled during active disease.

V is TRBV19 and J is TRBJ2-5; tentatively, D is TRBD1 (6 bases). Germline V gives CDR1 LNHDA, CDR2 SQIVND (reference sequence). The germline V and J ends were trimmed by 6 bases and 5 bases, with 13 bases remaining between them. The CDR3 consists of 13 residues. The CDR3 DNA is TGTGCCAGTAGGAAGGACAGAACGGAGACCCAGTACTTC. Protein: CASRKDRTETQYF.

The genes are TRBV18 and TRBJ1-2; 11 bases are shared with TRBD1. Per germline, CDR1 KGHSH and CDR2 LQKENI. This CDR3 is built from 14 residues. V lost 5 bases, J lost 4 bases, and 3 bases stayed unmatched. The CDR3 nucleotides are TGTGCCAGCTCAGCCGGGACAGGGGGCTATGGCTACACCTTC. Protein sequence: CASSAGTGGYGYTF.

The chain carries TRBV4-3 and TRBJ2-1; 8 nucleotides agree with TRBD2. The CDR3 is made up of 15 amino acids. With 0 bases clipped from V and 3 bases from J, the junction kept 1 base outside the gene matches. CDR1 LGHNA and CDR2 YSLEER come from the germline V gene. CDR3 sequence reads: CASSQESGGYNEQFF. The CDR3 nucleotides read TGCGCCAGCAGCCAAGAGAGCGGGGGCTACAATGAGCAGTTCTTC.

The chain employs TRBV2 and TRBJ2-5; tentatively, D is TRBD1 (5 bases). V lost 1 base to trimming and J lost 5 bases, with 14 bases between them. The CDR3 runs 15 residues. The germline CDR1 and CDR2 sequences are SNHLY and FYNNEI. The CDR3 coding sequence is TGTGCCAGCAGTGAAGATCAGGGTGTAAGGGAGACCCAGTACTTC. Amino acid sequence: CASSEDQGVRETQYF.

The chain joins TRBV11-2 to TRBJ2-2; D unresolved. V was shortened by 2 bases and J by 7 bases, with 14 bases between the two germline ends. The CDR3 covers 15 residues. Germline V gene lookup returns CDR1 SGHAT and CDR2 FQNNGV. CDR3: CASSLNPNGVGELFF. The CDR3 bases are TGTGCCAGCAGCTTAAATCCGAACGGAGTCGGGGAGCTGTTTTTT.

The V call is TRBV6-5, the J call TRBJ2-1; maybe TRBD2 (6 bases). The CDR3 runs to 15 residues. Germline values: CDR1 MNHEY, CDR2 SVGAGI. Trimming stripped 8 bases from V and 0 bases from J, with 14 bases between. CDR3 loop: CASLISGSSYNEQFF. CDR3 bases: TGTGCCAGCCTTATTAGCGGAAGCTCCTACAATGAGCAGTTCTTC.

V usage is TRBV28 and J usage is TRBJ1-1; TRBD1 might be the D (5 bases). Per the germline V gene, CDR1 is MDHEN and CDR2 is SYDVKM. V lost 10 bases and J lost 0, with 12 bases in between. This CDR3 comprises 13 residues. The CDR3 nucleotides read TGTGCCACCCGATGGACAATGAACACTGAAGCTTTCTTT. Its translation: CATRWTMNTEAFF.

The CDR3 nucleotides are TGTGCCAGCAGCCCCTCTATCAATGAGCAGTTCTTC. Its protein product is CASSPSINEQFF. This chain links TRBV28 with TRBJ2-1; D is unresolved. Per germline, CDR1 MDHEN and CDR2 SYDVKM. CDR3 length equals 12 residues. V was trimmed by 6 bases and J by 6 bases, leaving 9 bases between them.

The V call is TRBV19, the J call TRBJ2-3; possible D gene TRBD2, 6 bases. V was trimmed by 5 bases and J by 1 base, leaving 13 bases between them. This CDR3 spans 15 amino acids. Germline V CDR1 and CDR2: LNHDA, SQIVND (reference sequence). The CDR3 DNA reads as TGTGCCAGTAGTCCGGGGGAGTGGGGCACAGATACGCAGTATTTT. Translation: CASSPGEWGTDTQYF.

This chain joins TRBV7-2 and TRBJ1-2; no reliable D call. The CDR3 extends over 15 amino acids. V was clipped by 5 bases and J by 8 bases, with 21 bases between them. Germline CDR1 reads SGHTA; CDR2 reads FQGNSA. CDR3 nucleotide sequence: TGTGCCAGCAGCCAAAGGAGCGGGGAAAATCGCGGCTACACCTTC. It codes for CASSQRSGENRGYTF.

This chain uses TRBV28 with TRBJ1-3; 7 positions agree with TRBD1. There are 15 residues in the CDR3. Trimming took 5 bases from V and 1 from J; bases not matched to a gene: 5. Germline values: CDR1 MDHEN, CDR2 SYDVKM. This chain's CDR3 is CASSPPTGSGNTIYF. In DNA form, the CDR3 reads TGTGCCAGCAGTCCTCCGACAGGGTCTGGAAACACCATATATTTT.

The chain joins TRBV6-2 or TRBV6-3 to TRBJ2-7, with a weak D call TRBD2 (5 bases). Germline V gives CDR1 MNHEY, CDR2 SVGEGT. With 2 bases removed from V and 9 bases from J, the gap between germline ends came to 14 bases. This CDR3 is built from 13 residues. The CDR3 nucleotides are TGTGCCAGCAGTTACGCAGCGGCCCTACGGCAGTACTTC. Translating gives CASSYAAALRQYF.

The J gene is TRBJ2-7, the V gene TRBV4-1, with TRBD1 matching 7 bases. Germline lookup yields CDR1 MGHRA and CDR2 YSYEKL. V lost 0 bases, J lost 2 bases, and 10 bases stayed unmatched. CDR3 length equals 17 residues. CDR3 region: CASSQDPLTGVPYEQYF. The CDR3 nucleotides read TGCGCCAGCAGCCAAGATCCTTTAACAGGGGTACCCTACGAGCAGTACTTC.

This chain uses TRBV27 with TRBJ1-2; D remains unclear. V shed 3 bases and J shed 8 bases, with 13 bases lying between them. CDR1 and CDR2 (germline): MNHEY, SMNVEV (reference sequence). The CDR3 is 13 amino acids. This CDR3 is CASSFIPLRGYTF. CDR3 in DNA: TGTGCCAGCAGTTTCATCCCTCTGAGGGGCTACACCTTC.

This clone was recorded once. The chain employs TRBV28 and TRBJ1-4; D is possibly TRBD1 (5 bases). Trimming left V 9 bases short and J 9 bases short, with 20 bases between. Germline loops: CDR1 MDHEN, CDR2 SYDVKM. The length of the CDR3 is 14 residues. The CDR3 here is CARPGGEVGQKLFF. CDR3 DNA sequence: TGTGCCAGACCGGGGGGAGAAGTAGGGCAAAAACTGTTTTTT.

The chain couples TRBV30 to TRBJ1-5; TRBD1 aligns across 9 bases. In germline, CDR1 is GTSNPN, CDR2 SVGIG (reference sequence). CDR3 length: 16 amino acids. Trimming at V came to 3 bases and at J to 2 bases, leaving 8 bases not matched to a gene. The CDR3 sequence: CAWSGGRTGGNQPQHF. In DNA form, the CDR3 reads TGTGCCTGGAGCGGGGGGAGGACAGGGGGCAATCAGCCCCAGCATTTT.

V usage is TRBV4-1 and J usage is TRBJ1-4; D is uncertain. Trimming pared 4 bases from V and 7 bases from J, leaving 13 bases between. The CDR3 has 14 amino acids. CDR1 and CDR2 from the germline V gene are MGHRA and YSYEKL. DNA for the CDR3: TGCGCCAGCAGCCGAGGGAGGGTTCGTGAAAAACTGTTTTTT. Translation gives CASSRGRVREKLFF.